These 19 T cell receptor beta chains were sequenced from one sample in a study of patients and donors after allogeneic stem cell transplantation. TCRdb recomputed calls from the RT-PCR reads with MiXCR, one row per CDR3 protein. The profile shows roughly 960,000 distinct CDR3 sequences, about a sixth of them singletons. Material: blood, either unsorted or a sorted T cell fraction (not recorded which). The receptors were gathered from a human donor who was either an allogeneic HSCT recipient or a stem cell or donor lymphocyte infusion donor (not recorded which). It is not recorded whose cells these are; they may come from a transplant donor.

Turning to this clonotype: One base away lies a much larger clone, so this may be a sequencing read error. The CDR3 DNA sequence: TGTGCCAGCAGCCGGGACAAGAACACTGAAGCTTTCTTT. Protein sequence: CASSRDKNTEAFF. The V gene is TRBV9, the J gene TRBJ1-1, with D possibly matching TRBD1 (6 bases). This CDR3 region has 13 residues. Between the trimmed V and J ends, which lost 4 bases and 1 base, there was a span of 8 bases. The germline V gene has CDR1 SGDLS and CDR2 YYNGEE.

The chain employs TRBV30 and TRBJ2-7; 8 bases fit TRBD2. The V and J ends lost 3 bases and 6 bases, in that order; junction bases with no gene match: 13. Germline V gives CDR1 GTSNPN, CDR2 SVGIG (reference sequence). The CDR3 loop spans 15 amino acids. The CDR3 is CAWRTVGGAQGEQYF. The CDR3 DNA reads as TGTGCCTGGAGGACAGTCGGGGGGGCGCAGGGCGAGCAGTACTTC.

This clonotype was counted a few times. The V and J genes are TRBV7-6 and TRBJ1-1; no clear D. Germline-derived CDR1 and CDR2 are SGHVS and FNYEAQ. The CDR3 runs 14 residues. The V and J ends lost 3 bases and 1 base respectively, with 9 bases between them. CDR3 in amino acids: CASSFSPPNTEAFF. The CDR3 DNA is TGTGCCAGCAGCTTCTCCCCACCGAACACTGAAGCTTTCTTT.

This clonotype was observed a few times. V gene TRBV11-3 combines with J gene TRBJ2-3, with 7 bases fitting TRBD2. This CDR3 has 17 residues. V was clipped by 5 bases and J by 3 bases; unmatched bases: 14. Germline CDR1 is SGHNT and CDR2 is YENEEA. In DNA, the CDR3 is TGTGCCAGCAGCACCCCTTGGGGCGGGAGTGCGACAGATACGCAGTATTTT. Residues: CASSTPWGGSATDTQYF.

This clonotype was observed a few times. This chain joins TRBV7-2 and TRBJ2-7, with D maybe TRBD2 (6 bases). Germline assignment: CDR1 SGHTA and CDR2 FQGNSA. Trimming left V 4 bases short and J 6 bases short, with 16 bases between. This CDR3 has 14 residues. CDR3 amino acids: CASSYRDSHSEQYF. In DNA, the CDR3 is TGTGCCAGCAGCTATCGGGACTCCCACAGCGAGCAGTACTTC. The whole variable domain, filled in from reference TRBV7-2 and TRBJ2-7, reads GAGVSQSPSNKVTEKGKDVELRCDPISGHTALYWYRQSLGQGLEFLIYFQGNSAPDKSGLPSDRFSAERTGGSVSTLTIQRTQQEDSAVYLCASSYRDSHSEQYFGPGTRLTVT.

The J gene is TRBJ2-3, the V gene TRBV7-9, with a tentative D call TRBD2 (6 bases). V was pared by 3 bases and J by 9 bases, with 22 bases between. Germline loops: CDR1 SEHNR, CDR2 FQNEAQ (reference sequence). The CDR3 runs 16 residues. The CDR3 DNA is TGTGCCAGCAGCTTCGGAGCGGGTCCGGTGGTCGAGACGCAGTATTTT. It translates to CASSFGAGPVVETQYF.

This clonotype was seen ten or more times. The genes are TRBV29-1 and TRBJ1-1; no definite D call. Trimming cost V 4 bases and J 4 bases, with 10 bases left between them. This CDR3 comprises 12 residues. Germline-derived CDR1 and CDR2 are SQVTM and ANQGSEA. The CDR3 bases are TGCAGCGTTGGGTGGGGTAGCACTGAAGCTTTCTTT. It encodes CSVGWGSTEAFF.

This clonotype has just a few counts. The rearrangement joins TRBV6-5 to TRBJ2-1, with 9 positions matching TRBD2. Trimming at V came to 2 bases and at J to 9 bases, leaving 8 bases not matched to a gene. Looked up from germline, CDR1 is MNHEY and CDR2 is SVGAGI. CDR3 length: 15 amino acids. This CDR3 reads CASSYLLAGVSEQFF. CDR3 DNA sequence: TGTGCCAGCAGTTACCTGTTAGCGGGAGTTAGTGAGCAGTTCTTC.

V is TRBV7-2 and J is TRBJ2-3; D is undetermined. CDR3 length: 14 residues. V lost 7 bases and J lost 2, with 13 bases in between. Germline V gene lookup returns CDR1 SGHTA and CDR2 FQGNSA. The CDR3 spells CASTPWISTDTQYF. Written as DNA, the CDR3 is TGTGCCAGCACCCCCTGGATCTCCACAGATACGCAGTATTTT. The variable domain in full, completed from reference TRBV7-2 and TRBJ2-3, reads GAGVSQSPSNKVTEKGKDVELRCDPISGHTALYWYRQSLGQGLEFLIYFQGNSAPDKSGLPSDRFSAERTGGSVSTLTIQRTQQEDSAVYLCASTPWISTDTQYFGPGTRLTVL.

The chain joins TRBV7-3 to TRBJ1-2; the D is unclear. Between the trimmed V and J ends, which lost 5 bases and 10 bases, there was a span of 14 bases. Germline CDR1 SGHTA, CDR2 FQGTGA. The CDR3 has 12 amino acids. The CDR3 bases are TGTGCCAGCAGCCCCAATCGGGTCGACTACACCTTC. It specifies CASSPNRVDYTF.

The chain is built from TRBV20-1 and TRBJ2-3; no firm D call. Per germline, CDR1 DFQATT and CDR2 SNEGSKA (reference sequence). The CDR3 has 14 amino acids. V dropped 5 bases and J dropped 7 bases, with 19 bases sitting between them. The CDR3 nucleotides are TGCAGTGCTGGGTCCCCTAATGGGCTAAATACGCAGTATTTT. Translating it yields CSAGSPNGLNTQYF.

CDR3 DNA: TGTGCCACCAGCAGAGACGCTCAAGATACGCAGTATTTT. The encoded protein is CATSRDAQDTQYF. V gene TRBV15 combines with J gene TRBJ2-3, with unresolved D. CDR1 and CDR2 (germline): LNHNV, YYDKDF (reference sequence). The V end lost 0 bases, the J end lost 5 bases, and 6 bases lay between the germline ends. CDR3 length: 13 residues. Full variable domain (rest looked up from reference TRBV15 and TRBJ2-3): DAMVIQNPRYQVTQFGKPVTLSCSQTLNHNVMYWYQQKSSQAPKLLFHYYDKDFNNEADTPDNFQSRRPNTSFCFLDIRSPGLGDTAMYLCATSRDAQDTQYFGPGTRLTVL.

There are many counts of this clonotype. This rearrangement joins TRBV20-1 to TRBJ2-3; D unresolved. Trimming pared 3 bases from V and 0 bases from J, leaving 4 bases between. Germline-derived CDR1 and CDR2 are DFQATT and SNEGSKA (reference sequence). The CDR3 loop spans 12 amino acids. This CDR3 is CSASGSTDTQYF. In DNA, the CDR3 is TGCAGTGCTAGCGGGAGCACAGATACGCAGTATTTT.

Here the CDR3 DNA reads TGCAGTGCTCGGACAGGGGAAAGTCAGCCCCAGCATTTT. Translation gives CSARTGESQPQHF. This chain uses TRBV20-1 with TRBJ1-5; 9 bases fit TRBD1. J lost 6 bases, V lost 5 bases, and 5 bases had no gene match. Germline values: CDR1 DFQATT, CDR2 SNEGSKA (reference sequence). The CDR3 extends over 13 amino acids.

The chain links TRBV7-2 to TRBJ2-1; 8 bases align to TRBD1. This CDR3 region has 17 residues. The junction had 13 bases not matched to a gene; V was cut back by 5 bases and J by 4 bases. Germline lookup yields CDR1 SGHTA and CDR2 FQGNSA. CDR3 DNA: TGTGCCAGCAGCGAGGCCGGGACAGGATTGGGATACAATGAGCAGTTCTTC. Translation gives CASSEAGTGLGYNEQFF.

The J gene is TRBJ1-1, the V gene TRBV20-1, with D uncertain. The germline gives CDR1 DFQATT, CDR2 SNEGSKA (reference sequence). The length of the CDR3 is 12 residues. Trimming took 1 base from V and 11 from J, leaving 14 bases between them. The chain's CDR3 is CSARGIQALAFF. CDR3 in DNA: TGCAGTGCTAGAGGAATTCAGGCCCTCGCTTTCTTT.

The genes are TRBV7-9 and TRBJ1-3, with D possibly matching TRBD1 (5 bases). CDR3 size: 16 residues. Germline-derived CDR1 and CDR2 are SEHNR and FQNEAQ (reference sequence). Trimming stripped 5 bases from V and 2 bases from J, with 16 bases between. CDR3 amino acids: CASSTRRGGTGNTIYF. CDR3 nucleotide sequence: TGTGCCAGCAGCACCCGTCGTGGGGGAACTGGAAACACCATATATTTT.

This clonotype occurred a few times. The CDR3 here is CASSKVRRLARETQYF. The CDR3 DNA reads as TGTGCCAGCAGCAAAGTACGGAGACTAGCGCGTGAGACCCAGTACTTC. The rearrangement links TRBV21-1 to TRBJ2-5; the table's TRBD2 call for D was not verified on the DNA. TRBV21-1 is a pseudogene locus. The CDR3 has 16 amino acids.

There are many counts of this clonotype. V is TRBV6-5 and J is TRBJ1-5; D not resolved. V lost 1 base, J lost 7 bases, and 8 bases lay in between. CDR3 length equals 13 residues. The V gene's germline CDR1 is MNHEY and CDR2 SVGAGI. The CDR3 DNA reads TGTGCCAGCAGTTACTTGGGTGAGCAGCCCCAGCATTTT. Translation gives CASSYLGEQPQHF.